These 7 T cell receptor beta chains were all obtained from the same sample, sequenced in a study of blood T cell repertoires in COVID-19. Assay: immunoSEQ multiplex PCR; the TCRdb copy retains only in-frame clones and omits some. The profile shows 95,000 to 130,000 clones, approximately 90% of them singletons. Sequencing was performed on peripheral blood. These receptor sequences come from a human donor with active COVID-19. The donor label of this sample is uncertain.

The chain has TRBV25-1 and TRBJ2-3; D perhaps matches TRBD1 (5 bases). The CDR3 loop spans 12 amino acids. Germline lookup yields CDR1 MGHDK and CDR2 SYGVNS. V lost 8 bases and J 2 bases, leaving 8 bases between the germline ends. The chain's CDR3 is CASAGNTDTQYF. For the CDR3, the DNA is TGTGCCAGCGCAGGGAACACAGATACGCAGTATTTT.

The gene calls are TRBV18 and TRBJ1-6; no definite D call. This CDR3 spans 17 amino acids. Per germline, CDR1 KGHSH and CDR2 LQKENI. Trimming shortened V by 3 bases and J by 0 bases, and 12 bases separated the two germline ends. The DNA of the CDR3 is TGTGCCAGCTCACCCTTGGACTCGAGCTCCTATAATTCACCCCTCCACTTT. Translated: CASSPLDSSSYNSPLHF.

This clone was counted a few times. This chain links TRBV7-9 with TRBJ2-7; the D gene is possibly TRBD1 (5 bases). Germline V lookup: CDR1 SEHNR, CDR2 FQNEAQ (reference sequence). The CDR3 has 15 residues. The V gene lost 5 bases and the J gene lost 5 bases, with 19 bases spanning the gap. CDR3 sequence reads: CASSPALAGKNEQYF. As DNA, the CDR3 is TGTGCCAGCAGCCCTGCCTTGGCAGGGAAAAACGAGCAGTACTTC.

The chain recombines TRBV5-1 with TRBJ1-2; 11 bases line up with TRBD1. V lost 3 bases, J lost 2 bases, and 3 bases stayed unmatched. CDR3 length equals 15 residues. Looked up from germline, CDR1 is SGHRS and CDR2 is YFSETQ. The chain's CDR3 is CASSWTGGGNYGYTF. The CDR3 nucleotides are TGCGCCAGCAGCTGGACAGGGGGCGGGAACTATGGCTACACCTTC.

The chain couples TRBV18 to TRBJ1-6, with D perhaps TRBD1 (6 bases). The CDR3 runs 13 residues. In germline, CDR1 is KGHSH, CDR2 LQKENI. V shed 2 bases and J shed 10 bases, with 9 bases lying between them. CDR3 nucleotides: TGTGCCAGCTCACCAAAGGGGGACTCACCCCTCCACTTT. It yields the protein CASSPKGDSPLHF.

The chain couples TRBV5-5 to TRBJ1-3, with 7 bases matching TRBD1. Germline V gives CDR1 SGHKS, CDR2 YYEKEE (reference sequence). Unmatched junction bases numbered 10, after V lost 7 bases and J lost 0 bases. The CDR3 is 16 amino acids. Here the CDR3 reads CASEGAGYSSGNTIYF. DNA of the CDR3: TGTGCCAGCGAGGGGGCGGGATATAGCTCTGGAAACACCATATATTTT.

The chain joins TRBV6-1 to TRBJ2-7; 8 bases align to TRBD1. In germline, CDR1 is MNHNS, CDR2 SASEGT. The V segment lost 0 bases and the J segment 2 bases; nucleotides outside the gene matches: 9. There are 17 residues in the CDR3. Here the CDR3 reads CASSEARRQGQTYEQYF. The DNA of the CDR3 is TGTGCCAGCAGTGAAGCCCGGCGACAGGGGCAGACCTACGAGCAGTACTTC.